The rows below give T cell receptor beta chains drawn from one sample of a study of regulatory T cells in long-lasting Graves disease. Each CDR3 protein gets one entry after TCRdb re-called the multiplex PCR reads with MiXCR. The top ten hold roughly an eighth of the sample, which has 350,000 to 450,000 distinct CDR3 sequences, roughly a fifth seen once. Source: peripheral blood mononuclear cells (PBMCs), taken when the disease was refractory, from a patient treated with antithyroid drugs. These receptors all come from a female donor with Graves disease. The CDR3 runs from the conserved cysteine through the conserved F or W. The order of the fields is D gene, V gene, clone size, J gene, CDR3 DNA, CDR3 protein. D genes are given only for firm matches. Some rows mark clone size as missing; the rest say once, few, many or name a class of expanded clone.

.	TRBV28	many	TRBJ2-7	TGTGCCAGCGGAGAGCGCCCCTACGAGCAGTACTTC	CASGERPYEQYF
TRBD1	TRBV28	many	TRBJ1-2	TGTGCCAGCAGGGGGGGGGACAGAACTAACTATGGCTACACCTTC	CASRGGDRTNYGYTF
.	TRBV25-1	.	TRBJ1-6	TGTGCCAGCAGTGGGGGATTGTCTTCACCCCTCCACTTT	CASSGGLSSPLHF
TRBD1	TRBV5-6	many	TRBJ1-2	TGTGCCAGCAGCTTGCCCAACACAGGGGCGGTCGGCTATGGCTACACCTTC	CASSLPNTGAVGYGYTF
.	TRBV11-2	many	TRBJ2-7	TGTGCCAGCAGCTTAGAACCTGGGGTGCAGTACTTC	CASSLEPGVQYF
.	TRBV7-2	.	TRBJ2-4	TGTGCCAGCAGCCCCAACTCAGGGGAATGGGCCAAAAACATTCAGTACTTC	CASSPNSGEWAKNIQYF
.	TRBV11-2	many	TRBJ2-7	TGTGCCAGCAGTAGCGGCACCTACGAGCAGTACTTC	CASSSGTYEQYF
TRBD2	TRBV6-9	.	TRBJ2-5	TGTGCCAGCAGTTACGCCTCGGTTGGGAGGGGTGAGACCCAGTACTTC	CASSYASVGRGETQYF
TRBD1	TRBV18	.	TRBJ2-1	TGTGCCAGCTCACCCCAGGACAGGGGAGGGGATGAGCAGTTCTTC	CASSPQDRGGDEQFF
.	TRBV27	many	TRBJ1-1	TGTGCCAGCAGTTTAACCGGGACCCACACTTTCTTT	CASSLTGTHTFF
.	TRBV6-5	many	TRBJ2-2	TGTGCCAGCAGTTACGGAGGCCACGCCGGGGAGCTGTTTTTT	CASSYGGHAGELFF
.	TRBV13	.	TRBJ2-5	TGTGCCAGCAGCCGTACAGGTCTCCAAGAGACCCAGTACTTC	CASSRTGLQETQYF
TRBD1	TRBV6-9	few	TRBJ1-6	TGTGCCAGCAGTTCCCGGGACAGGGTGAGGAATTCACCCCTCCACTTT	CASSSRDRVRNSPLHF
TRBD1	TRBV15	.	TRBJ1-4	TGTGCCACCAACCGACAGGGGACTAATGAAAAACTGTTTTTT	CATNRQGTNEKLFF
.	TRBV2	many	TRBJ1-1	TGTGCCAGCGGACTGACAAGGAATGAAGCTTTCTTT	CASGLTRNEAFF
.	TRBV30	.	TRBJ1-1	TGTGCCTGGAGTGTTGGATTCAACACTGAAGCTTTCTTT	CAWSVGFNTEAFF
TRBD1	TRBV28	.	TRBJ1-3	TGTGCCAGCTCAGTTTACTCTAAGGGGGCTGTTTCTGGAAACACCATATATTTT	CASSVYSKGAVSGNTIYF
TRBD1	TRBV9	.	TRBJ2-1	TGTGCCGGCAGCCTAGGGGACAGCTACAATGAGCAGTTCTTC	CAGSLGDSYNEQFF
.	TRBV20-1	once	TRBJ2-7	TGCAGTGCTAGAGATGGCCGCTCCTACGAGCAGTACTTC	CSARDGRSYEQYF
.	TRBV6-1	many	TRBJ2-7	TGTGCCAGCAGAATTGACAGGATCTACGAGCAGTACTTC	CASRIDRIYEQYF
.	TRBV20-1	.	TRBJ1-5	TGCAGTGCTGAAAATAGACAGGGCAATCAGCCCCAGCATTTT	CSAENRQGNQPQHF
.	TRBV14	few	TRBJ2-7	TGTGCCAGCAGCGTAGGGCACGGACCCTACGAGCAGTACTTC	CASSVGHGPYEQYF
TRBD2	TRBV7-2	once	TRBJ2-3	TGTGCCAGCAGCTTTAGCGGGACGGTCCTCACAGATACGCAGTATTTT	CASSFSGTVLTDTQYF
.	TRBV29-1	.	TRBJ1-1	TGCAGCGGCCTGAACACTGAAGCTTTCTTT	CSGLNTEAFF
.	TRBV6-1	many	TRBJ2-2	TGTGCCAGCAGTGCTACAGGGCAGAACACCGGGGAGCTGTTTTTT	CASSATGQNTGELFF
.	TRBV20-1	many	TRBJ2-1	TGCAGTGCTAGAGATCCTAAAACCTACAATGAGCAGTTCTTC	CSARDPKTYNEQFF
.	TRBV3-1	.	TRBJ2-2	TGTGCCAGCAGCCAAGTGGGTGTCTATTTGCGACTATCCGGGGAGCTGTTTTTT	CASSQVGVYLRLSGELFF
TRBD1	TRBV3-1	many	TRBJ1-2	TGTGCCAGCAGCCAACCGGACAGGGAAGAAAGCTACACCTTC	CASSQPDREESYTF
.	TRBV4-1	few	TRBJ1-5	TGCGCCAGCAGCCAAGCAGGGAATAGCAATCAGCCCCAGCATTTT	CASSQAGNSNQPQHF
.	TRBV10-3	many	TRBJ2-7	TGTGCCATCAGTGAGTCGCGCAGGGGTTACGAGCAGTACTTC	CAISESRRGYEQYF
TRBD1	TRBV7-9	many	TRBJ2-5	TGTGCCAGCAGCTCCTCGACGGACAGGGGAGAGACCCAGTACTTC	CASSSSTDRGETQYF
.	TRBV20-1	few	TRBJ2-7	TGCAGTGCTAGAGAAGAGCAGTACTTC	CSAREEQYF
.	TRBV20-1	few	TRBJ1-1	TGCAGTGCTAGGCGGCCGCCCGGGGCGACTGAAGCTTTCTTT	CSARRPPGATEAFF
.	TRBV5-4	.	TRBJ2-7	TGTGCCAGCAGCTCCGACCACTACGAGCAGTACTTC	CASSSDHYEQYF
TRBD2	TRBV28	few	TRBJ2-2	TGTGCCAGCAGTGAAACTAGCGGGAGTGGCACCGGGGAGCTGTTTTTT	CASSETSGSGTGELFF
.	TRBV6-2/TRBV6-3	few	TRBJ2-1	TGTGCCAGCAGTGATAGCGAGAGCTCCTACAATGAGCAGTTCTTC	CASSDSESSYNEQFF